The T cell receptor (beta chain) under discussion was sequenced for a study of molecular identifiers for immune sequencing clone quantification. Germline V gives CDR1 LNHDA, CDR2 SQIVND (reference sequence). The CDR3 is 12 residues long. Trimming took off 5 bases at V and 4 bases at J, with 8 bases between the two ends. The bulk TCR libraries were made with methods described before and with listed TCR primers. Each CDR3 protein gets one entry after TCRdb re-called the PCR reads with MiXCR. The repertoire has around 460,000 distinct CDR3 sequences, about a quarter of them found once; the top ten carry around 0.78%. This clonotype was picked up a small number of times.

The chain joins TRBV19 to TRBJ1-2; D may be TRBD1 (5 bases). Input material: naive CD8+ T cells from blood, with Jurkat cell RNA spiked in. Subset denoted: FACS-sorted CD8+CD4-CCR7+CD45RA+ naive T cells. This TCR came from a human donor in good health. Some libraries in this study had Jurkat cell RNA spiked in. The CDR3 sequence is CASSPTVYGYTF. In nucleotides, the CDR3 is TGTGCCAGTAGTCCGACAGTCTATGGCTACACCTTC.